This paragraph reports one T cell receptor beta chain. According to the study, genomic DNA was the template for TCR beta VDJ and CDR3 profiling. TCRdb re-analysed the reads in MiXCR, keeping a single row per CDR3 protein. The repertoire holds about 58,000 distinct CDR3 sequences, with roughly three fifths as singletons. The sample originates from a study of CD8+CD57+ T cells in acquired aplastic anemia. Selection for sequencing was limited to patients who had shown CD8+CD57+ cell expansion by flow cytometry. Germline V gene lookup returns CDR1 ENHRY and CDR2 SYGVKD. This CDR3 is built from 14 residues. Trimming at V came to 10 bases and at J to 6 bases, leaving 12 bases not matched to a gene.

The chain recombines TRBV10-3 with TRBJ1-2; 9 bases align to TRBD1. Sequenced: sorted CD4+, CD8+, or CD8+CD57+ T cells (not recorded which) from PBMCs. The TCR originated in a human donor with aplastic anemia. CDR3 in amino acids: CASFGTGHLDGYTF. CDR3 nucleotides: TGTGCCAGTTTCGGGACAGGGCATTTGGATGGCTACACCTTC.